This passage covers 21 T cell receptor beta chains from one sample sequenced in a study of blood T cell repertoires in COVID-19. The repertoire was sequenced with immunoSEQ multiplex PCR; TCRdb's copy has only in-frame clones and lacks some. The sample holds 45,000 to 70,000 clones; about 84% are singletons and the top ten take more than 5.5%. The specimen was peripheral blood. The receptors originated from a man aged 60 to 69 with acute or convalescent COVID-19.

The chain carries TRBV6-5 and TRBJ2-7; 8 bases are a match to TRBD1. The length of the CDR3 is 15 residues. Germline trimming cut 10 bases from V and 5 bases from J; bases unmatched to any gene: 16. The germline V gene has CDR1 MNHEY and CDR2 SVGAGI. The CDR3 reads CAITVPLQGVHEQYF. In nucleotides, the CDR3 is TGTGCCATCACCGTCCCCCTACAGGGGGTGCACGAGCAGTACTTC.

This rearrangement joins TRBV2 to TRBJ2-5; perhaps TRBD2 as D (6 bases). V lost 7 bases and J 2 bases, leaving 11 bases between the germline ends. This CDR3 has 13 amino acids. From germline, CDR1 is SNHLY and CDR2 FYNNEI. The CDR3 spells CASTTAGQETQYF. In nucleotides, the CDR3 is TGTGCCAGCACGACGGCGGGACAAGAGACCCAGTACTTC.

This chain connects TRBV4-1 to TRBJ2-3; D uncertain. The CDR3 is made up of 13 amino acids. Trimming left V 3 bases short and J 1 base short, with 5 bases between. Germline CDR1 and CDR2: MGHRA and YSYEKL. In DNA, the CDR3 is TGCGCCAGCAGCCACCAGGGCACAGATACGCAGTATTTT. This gives the protein CASSHQGTDTQYF.

Here the CDR3 DNA reads TGTGCCAGTGAAGGGCGGGGGCGCGACGGCTACACCTTC. Translated: CASEGRGRDGYTF. V is TRBV12-3 or TRBV12-4 and J is TRBJ1-2; D might be TRBD1 (6 bases). The CDR3 length is 13 residues. Trimming removed 9 bases from V and 8 bases from J, with 19 bases in between.

Remarks on this clone: A read error may account for a junction end that differs from germline. This chain joins TRBV28 and TRBJ2-3; 7 positions agree with TRBD2. This CDR3 comprises 14 residues. The germline gives CDR1 MDHEN, CDR2 SYDVKM. The CDR3 sequence: CASSRAGSKDTQYF. The CDR3 bases are TGTGCCAGCAGTCGAGCGGGGAGCAAAGATACGCAGTATTTT.

This chain links TRBV9 with TRBJ2-7; a weak D match, TRBD1 (6 bases). The CDR3 covers 13 residues. CDR1 is SGDLS, CDR2 YYNGEE, per germline. The ends were cut back, 4 bases at V and 5 bases at J, with 13 bases in the middle. The CDR3 loop is CASSLEQGHEQYF. The CDR3 DNA reads TGTGCCAGCAGCCTCGAACAGGGCCACGAGCAGTACTTC.

This clone was recorded many times. The CDR3 reads CASILRGLSYEQYF. The CDR3 DNA reads TGTGCCAGCATCCTAAGGGGGCTTTCCTACGAGCAGTACTTC. The chain has TRBV2 and TRBJ2-7; 7 bases match TRBD1. V was pared by 7 bases and J by 1 base, with 7 bases of the junction left unmatched. This CDR3 has 14 amino acids. Germline CDR1 and CDR2: SNHLY and FYNNEI. The whole variable domain, filled in from reference TRBV2 and TRBJ2-7, reads EPEVTQTPSHQVTQMGQEVILRCVPISNHLYFYWYRQILGQKVEFLVSFYNNEISEKSEIFDDQFSVERPDGSNFTLKIRSTKLEDSAMYFCASILRGLSYEQYFGPGTRLTVT.

The CDR3, as DNA: TGTGCCAGCAGCTTCACAGGGATGGGCGAAAAACTGTTTTTT. It translates to CASSFTGMGEKLFF. The chain uses TRBV7-2 and TRBJ1-4; a weak D match, TRBD1 (6 bases). The V and J ends lost 3 bases and 8 bases respectively, with 13 bases between them. This CDR3 has 14 residues. Germline loops: CDR1 SGHTA, CDR2 FQGNSA.

The chain has TRBV5-4 and TRBJ2-6; D is unresolved. Germline lookup yields CDR1 SGHNT and CDR2 YYREEE (reference sequence). V dropped 2 bases and J dropped 1 base, with 4 bases sitting between them. This CDR3 spans 14 amino acids. CDR3 in DNA: TGTGCCAGCAGCTTCCGTTCTGGGGCCAACGTCCTGACTTTC. It codes for CASSFRSGANVLTF.

The V call is TRBV29-1, the J call TRBJ1-1; D perhaps matches TRBD1 (5 bases). The CDR3 runs 12 residues. The germline gives CDR1 SQVTM, CDR2 ANQGSEA. V was trimmed by 5 bases and J by 6 bases, leaving 13 bases between them. For the CDR3, the DNA is TGCAGCGTTAAGCCAGGGATAGCTGAAGCTTTCTTT. This encodes CSVKPGIAEAFF.

The chain uses TRBV19 and TRBJ2-7; 7 nucleotides line up with TRBD1. Germline values: CDR1 LNHDA, CDR2 SQIVND (reference sequence). J lost 3 bases, V lost 8 bases, and 7 bases had no gene match. This CDR3 has 13 residues. Here the CDR3 reads CASSTGLYYEQYF. The CDR3 DNA reads TGTGCCAGTTCGACAGGGTTGTACTACGAGCAGTACTTC.

This clone was observed a handful of times. The chain joins TRBV5-6 to TRBJ1-2; no reliable D call. This CDR3 comprises 12 residues. CDR1 SGHDT and CDR2 YYEEEE come from the germline V gene. V was cut by 0 bases and J by 8 bases, with 8 bases left in between. CDR3 loop: CASSLAGNGYTF. The CDR3 bases are TGTGCCAGCAGCTTGGCGGGTAACGGCTACACCTTC.

V usage is TRBV19 and J usage is TRBJ1-4; D is undetermined. This CDR3 comprises 14 residues. In germline, CDR1 is LNHDA, CDR2 SQIVND (reference sequence). The V end was cut by 6 bases, the J end by 8 bases, with 16 bases between. CDR3 region: CASSRRSLREKLFF. The DNA for the CDR3 is TGTGCCAGTAGCAGGCGTTCTTTAAGGGAAAAACTGTTTTTT.

V is TRBV5-4 and J is TRBJ2-5; 13 nucleotides line up with TRBD2. Unmatched junction bases numbered 9, after V lost 4 bases and J lost 6 bases. The CDR3 has 16 amino acids. From germline, CDR1 is SGHNT and CDR2 YYREEE (reference sequence). The CDR3 sequence: CASSPGTSGAGKTQYF. For the CDR3, the DNA is TGTGCCAGCAGCCCCGGGACTAGCGGGGCCGGGAAGACCCAGTACTTC.

The chain has TRBV3-1 (or the pseudogene TRBV3-2) and TRBJ2-2, with 9 bases lining up with TRBD1. Germline CDR1 and CDR2: LGHDT and YNNKEL (reference sequence). V trimming: 4 bases; J trimming: 3 bases; junction bases outside the gene matches: 6. The CDR3 runs to 16 residues. The CDR3, as DNA: TGTGCCAGCAGCCGACAGGGGGGAGTATACACCGGGGAGCTGTTTTTT. Translated: CASSRQGGVYTGELFF.

V usage is TRBV6-1 and J usage is TRBJ2-7, with 8 bases identical to TRBD2. Germline V gene sequence: CDR1 MNHNS, CDR2 SASEGT. CDR3 length equals 16 residues. After removal of 1 base from V and 0 bases from J, the junction contained 5 bases not matched to a gene. The CDR3 here is CASSEGGTRPSYEQYF. CDR3 in DNA: TGTGCCAGCAGTGAAGGTGGGACTAGACCCTCCTACGAGCAGTACTTC.

The chain recombines TRBV14 with TRBJ2-3; D gene ambiguous. Germline assignment: CDR1 SGHDN and CDR2 FVKESK. The CDR3 spans 17 residues. The V end was cut by 0 bases, the J end by 1 base, with 14 bases between. The CDR3 sequence is CASSQDLTLIGTDTQYF. CDR3 bases: TGTGCCAGCAGCCAAGATTTGACACTCATCGGCACAGATACGCAGTATTTT.

This chain uses TRBV7-3 with TRBJ2-3; the match to TRBD1 covers 10 bases. Germline CDR1 reads SGHTA; CDR2 reads FQGTGA. CDR3 size: 15 residues. The J segment lost 5 bases and the V segment lost 5 bases, leaving 7 bases of the junction unmatched. The CDR3, as DNA: TGTGCCAGCAGCAACCGACAGGGGGCTGGAGATACGCAGTATTTT. This translates into CASSNRQGAGDTQYF.

This sequence joins TRBV6-5 and TRBJ2-5; D is perhaps TRBD1 (6 bases). The CDR3 totals 14 residues. The germline V gene has CDR1 MNHEY and CDR2 SVGAGI. Trimming pared 4 bases from V and 5 bases from J, leaving 14 bases between. The CDR3: CASSFQGLGETQYF. In DNA, the CDR3 is TGTGCCAGCAGTTTCCAGGGGTTAGGGGAGACCCAGTACTTC.

The chain recombines TRBV9 with TRBJ1-1; D gene uncertain. V was pared by 0 bases and J by 1 base, with 13 bases between. Looked up from germline, CDR1 is SGDLS and CDR2 is YYNGEE. The CDR3 has 16 residues. The CDR3 DNA sequence: TGTGCCAGCAGCGTAGACCGGGTCACTGGGAACACTGAAGCTTTCTTT. Translated, it gives CASSVDRVTGNTEAFF.

The rearrangement uses TRBV19 and TRBJ2-7, with 8 bases identical to TRBD1. The CDR3 has 13 amino acids. Trimming cost V 5 bases and J 7 bases; bases outside gene matches: 7. Germline assignment: CDR1 LNHDA and CDR2 SQIVND (reference sequence). The chain's CDR3 is CASSSETGEEQYF. The CDR3 DNA is TGTGCCAGTAGTTCGGAGACAGGGGAAGAGCAGTACTTC.